This T cell receptor beta chain was found in a study of shared clonotypes between healthy human individuals. Study-level results: Among the subsets, naive ones generally showed larger estimated richness than memory ones. Blood was the only sampled material, and tissue repertoires likely differ.

Data came from immunoSEQ multiplex PCR; TCRdb stores just in-frame clones and leaves some out. The top ten clones hold roughly 1.2% of a sample with over a million clones, approximately 97% of them seen once. The V end was cut by 5 bases, the J end by 7 bases, with 11 bases between. This CDR3 comprises 13 residues. CDR1 is LNHDA and CDR2 is SQIVND in the germline V gene (reference sequence). As for this clone: Its specificity is unknown.

Donors comprised healthy HIV-negative adults lacking recent acute infections or vaccinations. Splitting of CD4+ cells produced CD45RA+ naive and CD45RA-negative memory subsets. Material: naive CD4+ T cells sorted from blood. As to subset: CD45RA+ positively selected. This sequence was found in a man between 25 and 39 years old in good health. The chain carries TRBV19 and TRBJ2-2; either TRBD1 or TRBD2 may supply D (5 bases each). The CDR3 protein is CASSSRDGGELFF. CDR3 in DNA: TGTGCCAGTAGTTCCCGGGACGGCGGGGAGCTGTTTTTT.